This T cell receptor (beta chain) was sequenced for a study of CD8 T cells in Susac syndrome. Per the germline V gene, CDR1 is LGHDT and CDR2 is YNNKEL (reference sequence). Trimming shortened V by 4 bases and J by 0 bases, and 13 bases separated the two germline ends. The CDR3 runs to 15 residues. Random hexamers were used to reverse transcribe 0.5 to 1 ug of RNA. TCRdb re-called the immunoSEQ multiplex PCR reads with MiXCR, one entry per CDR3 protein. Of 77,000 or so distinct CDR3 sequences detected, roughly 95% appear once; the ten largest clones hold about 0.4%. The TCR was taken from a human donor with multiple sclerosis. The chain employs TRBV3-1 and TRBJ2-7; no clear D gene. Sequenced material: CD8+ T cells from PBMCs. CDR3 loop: CASSRHSKYSYEQYF. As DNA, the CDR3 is TGTGCCAGCAGCCGGCACAGCAAGTACTCCTACGAGCAGTACTTC.